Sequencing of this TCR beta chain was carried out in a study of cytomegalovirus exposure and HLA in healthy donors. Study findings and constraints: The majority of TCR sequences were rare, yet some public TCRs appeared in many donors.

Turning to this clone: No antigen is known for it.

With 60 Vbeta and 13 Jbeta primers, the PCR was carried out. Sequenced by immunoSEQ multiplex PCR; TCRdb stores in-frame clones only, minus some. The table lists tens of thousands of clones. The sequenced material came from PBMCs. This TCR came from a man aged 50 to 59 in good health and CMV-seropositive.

CDR3 in DNA: TGTGCCAGCAGCTTATGGGCAGGGGGGCGCGGTAGCAATCAGCCCCAGCATTTT. Amino acids: CASSLWAGGRGSNQPQHF. This sequence joins TRBV7-2 and TRBJ1-5; TRBD1 matches at 7 bases. The CDR3 is 18 residues long. Looked up from germline, CDR1 is SGHTA and CDR2 is FQGNSA. Trimming cost V 2 bases and J 0 bases; bases outside gene matches: 10.